This T cell receptor (beta chain) was identified in a study of cytomegalovirus exposure and HLA in healthy donors. Study outcomes and limitations: Earlier analysis looked at TCR beta V segments, and most were productive about 90% or about 30% of the time. Presence/absence analyses took donor sequencing depth as roughly uniform.

Donors showed nominal health when sampled, although they likely had unrecorded immune exposures. This clone was counted a few times. The target antigen is unknown. Primers: 60 Vbeta forward and 13 Jbeta reverse. Clones were sequenced by immunoSEQ multiplex PCR, and TCRdb holds only the in-frame ones, with some missing. Here the sample spans roughly 20,000 clones, around 73% being singletons. This TCR was recovered from a man between 60 and 70 years old in good health and CMV-seronegative. The material sequenced was PBMCs.

CDR3 nucleotides: TGTGCCAGCCGACCCGGGAACAGACTTGAAGCTTTCTTT. Amino acid sequence: CASRPGNRLEAFF. The chain carries TRBV18 and TRBJ1-1; D unresolved. V lost 8 bases and J 7 bases, leaving 17 bases between the germline ends. Germline-derived CDR1 and CDR2 are KGHSH and LQKENI. This CDR3 spans 13 amino acids.